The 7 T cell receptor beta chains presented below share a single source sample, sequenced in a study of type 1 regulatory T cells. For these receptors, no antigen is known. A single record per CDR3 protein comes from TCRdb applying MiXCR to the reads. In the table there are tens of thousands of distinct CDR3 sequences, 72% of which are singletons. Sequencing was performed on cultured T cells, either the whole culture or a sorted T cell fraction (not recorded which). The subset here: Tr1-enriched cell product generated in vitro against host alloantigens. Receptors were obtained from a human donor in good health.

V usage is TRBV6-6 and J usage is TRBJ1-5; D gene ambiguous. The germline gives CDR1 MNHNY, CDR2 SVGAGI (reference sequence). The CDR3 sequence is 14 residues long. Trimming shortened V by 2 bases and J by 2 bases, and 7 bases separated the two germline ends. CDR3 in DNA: TGTGCCAGCAGTTACGCGCGTCGCAATCAGCCCCAGCATTTT. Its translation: CASSYARRNQPQHF.

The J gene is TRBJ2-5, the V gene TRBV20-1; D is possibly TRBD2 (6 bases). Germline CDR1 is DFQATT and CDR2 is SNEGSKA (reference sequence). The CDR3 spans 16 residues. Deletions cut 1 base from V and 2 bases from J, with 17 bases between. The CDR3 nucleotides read TGCAGTGCTAGAGGAGGGTGGGCTAGCGTTCAAGAGACCCAGTACTTC. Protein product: CSARGGWASVQETQYF.

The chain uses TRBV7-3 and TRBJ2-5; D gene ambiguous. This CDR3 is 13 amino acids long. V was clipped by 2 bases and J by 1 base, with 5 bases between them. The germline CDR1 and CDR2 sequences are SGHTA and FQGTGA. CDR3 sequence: CASSLGPQETQYF. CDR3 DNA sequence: TGTGCCAGCAGCTTAGGGCCCCAAGAGACCCAGTACTTC.

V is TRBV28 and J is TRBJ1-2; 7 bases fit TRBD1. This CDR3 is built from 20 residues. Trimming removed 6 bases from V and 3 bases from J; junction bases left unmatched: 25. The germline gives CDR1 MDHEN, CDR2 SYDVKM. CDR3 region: CASSSWFRGTESTWDYGYTF. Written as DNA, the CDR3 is TGTGCCAGCAGCTCCTGGTTTAGGGGGACAGAGTCTACTTGGGACTATGGCTACACCTTC.

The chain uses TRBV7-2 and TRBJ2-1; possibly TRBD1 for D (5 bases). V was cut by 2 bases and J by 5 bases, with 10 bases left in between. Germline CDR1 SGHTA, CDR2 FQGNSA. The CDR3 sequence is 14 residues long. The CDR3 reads CASSLPGHHNEQFF. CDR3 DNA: TGTGCCAGCAGCTTACCCGGACACCACAATGAGCAGTTCTTC.

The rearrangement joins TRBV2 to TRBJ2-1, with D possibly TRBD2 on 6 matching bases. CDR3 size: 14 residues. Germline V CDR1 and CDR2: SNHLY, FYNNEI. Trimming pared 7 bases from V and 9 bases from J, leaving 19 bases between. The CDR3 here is CASILAPEGGEQFF. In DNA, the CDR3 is TGTGCCAGCATCCTAGCGCCTGAAGGTGGTGAGCAGTTCTTC.

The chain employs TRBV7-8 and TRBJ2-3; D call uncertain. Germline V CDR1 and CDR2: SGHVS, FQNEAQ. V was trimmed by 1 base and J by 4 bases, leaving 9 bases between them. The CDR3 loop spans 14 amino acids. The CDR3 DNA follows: TGTGCCAGCAGCTTAGGTCCCACCTCAGATACGCAGTATTTT. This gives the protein CASSLGPTSDTQYF.